The T cell receptor beta chain under discussion was sequenced for a study of CD8+CD57+ T cells in acquired aplastic anemia. Study background: Sorted CD4+ and CD8+ cell DNA averaged around 3.3 ug. Where healthy donors were concerned, CD4+ cells averaged approximately 11 million reads. Study conclusions and caveats: Between patients and controls, CD8+ Simpson's diversity did not vary significantly.

About this clonotype itself: What it recognizes is unknown.

Template material for TCR beta VDJ and CDR3 profiling consisted of genomic DNA. TCRdb itself ran the reads through MiXCR, one entry per CDR3 protein. The sample has 98,000 or so distinct CDR3 sequences; 51% are singletons. Germline V gene data show CDR1 as LNHDA and CDR2 as SQIVND (reference sequence). V shed 1 base and J shed 2 bases, with 8 bases lying between them. The CDR3 contains 14 residues. This sequence originates from a human donor in good health, serving as a control. This chain connects TRBV19 to TRBJ1-1; tentative D call: TRBD1 (5 bases). Sequences were obtained from sorted CD4+, CD8+, or CD8+CD57+ T cells (not recorded which) from PBMCs. CDR3: CASSIGRGNTEAFF. CDR3 bases: TGTGCCAGTAGTATAGGACGGGGCAACACTGAAGCTTTCTTT.